The present T cell receptor beta chain was sequenced within a study of cytomegalovirus exposure and HLA in healthy donors. Whole-study results and caveats: Three CMV-associated chains proved CMV antigen-specific in vitro. In a later analysis, a missense DCLRE1C variant was linked to TCR beta V- and J-gene trimming. Most subjects' HLA-A and HLA-B alleles were reportedly predicted from TCR beta sequences.

Trimming pared 3 bases from V and 5 bases from J, leaving 10 bases between. CDR1 is SGHTA, CDR2 FQGNSA, per germline. This CDR3 region has 14 residues. The study ran its PCR with 60 Vbeta and 13 Jbeta primers. Produced via immunoSEQ multiplex PCR; TCRdb's table is partial and in-frame only. This sample carries 95,000 to 150,000 clones, roughly 77% of them seen once, and the ten largest clones take around 2%. On this clone: Its antigen is still unknown.

The sequenced material came from PBMCs. The gene calls are TRBV7-2 and TRBJ2-2, with D maybe TRBD2 (6 bases). The TCR originated in a man younger than 35 in good health and CMV-seronegative. The CDR3 here is CASSFGGRTGELFF. CDR3 DNA: TGTGCCAGCAGCTTCGGGGGACGAACCGGGGAGCTGTTTTTT.